The entry that follows covers one T cell receptor (beta chain) sequence. As yet, its antigen is unknown. The protocol was immunoSEQ multiplex PCR, while the TCRdb copy is restricted to in-frame clones and leaves out a portion. Found here are about 120,000 clones, about nine tenths of them singletons; the top ten hold about 14%. The data belong to a study of T cell responses to AZD1222 COVID-19 vaccine. General study results and limits: The donor group comprised mostly white British people and more females; the analysis possibly underestimated clonal diversity. Receipt of two AZD1222 doses was followed by a rise in Spike-specific TCR breadth and depth.

The germline CDR1 and CDR2 sequences are MNHNS and SASEGT. Trimming took off 1 base at V and 6 bases at J, with 12 bases between the two ends. CDR3 length: 14 amino acids. The chain is built from TRBV6-1 and TRBJ1-1; D remains ambiguous. Sample: peripheral blood, taken on day 0 of AZD1222 vaccination. This TCR derives from an adult in good health. DNA for the CDR3: TGTGCCAGCAGTGAAGGAGGGATTGTTGCTGAAGCTTTCTTT. It encodes CASSEGGIVAEAFF.